The entry below gives a single T cell receptor beta chain sequence along with its context. What it binds is not known. This sample is drawn from a study of T cells in Graves' hyperthyroidism and ophthalmopathy. Study results and limitations: Prediction of ophthalmopathy progression came a median about 6 months pre-onset.

Newly diagnosed hyperthyroidism patients aged 18 to 65 years had disease lasting under 2 months. Amplified regions were TCR beta CDR3 sequences from RNA transcripts. First-round RT-PCR with HTBI primers amplified the TCR CDR3 region. TCRdb re-called the multiplex PCR reads with MiXCR, one entry per CDR3 protein. Here the sample spans about 320,000 distinct CDR3 sequences, 16% being singletons. The receptor's source is a man aged 25 to 40 with Graves' hyperthyroidism. The material sequenced was blood.

CDR3 residues: CASSQLGLADTDTQYF. Here the CDR3 DNA reads TGTGCCAGCAGCCAACTCGGGTTAGCGGACACAGATACGCAGTATTTT. The V gene is TRBV6-1, the J gene TRBJ2-3; D might be TRBD2 (6 bases). The CDR3 covers 16 residues. Trimming stripped 6 bases from V and 2 bases from J, with 18 bases between. The V gene's germline CDR1 is MNHNS and CDR2 SASEGT.